Below are 18 T cell receptor beta chains sequenced from a single sample in a study of blood T cell repertoires in COVID-19. TCRdb's copy holds only in-frame clones and misses some; the assay was immunoSEQ multiplex PCR. The sample consists of approximately 160,000 clones, 80% to 85% of them appearing once. The sample consisted of peripheral blood. All receptors come from a woman aged 55-70 years with acute or convalescent COVID-19.

The chain employs TRBV5-1 and TRBJ1-2; 11 bases are shared with TRBD1. V lost 0 bases and J lost 10; bases outside the gene matches: 8. This CDR3 is built from 15 residues. In germline, CDR1 is SGHRS, CDR2 YFSETQ. The CDR3 here is CASSLGPGQGEVYTF. In nucleotides, the CDR3 is TGCGCCAGCAGCTTGGGTCCGGGACAGGGGGAAGTCTACACCTTC.

This chain joins TRBV7-9 and TRBJ2-3, with 9 nucleotides matching TRBD2. After removal of 1 base from V and 5 bases from J, the junction contained 4 bases not matched to a gene. The CDR3 totals 15 residues. From germline, CDR1 is SEHNR and CDR2 FQNEAQ (reference sequence). CDR3 DNA: TGTGCCAGCAGCTTAGGCGGGGGGGGAATAGATACGCAGTATTTT. Translated: CASSLGGGGIDTQYF.

This chain links TRBV9 with TRBJ1-2; tentative D call: TRBD1 (6 bases). The length of the CDR3 is 14 residues. V gave up 3 bases and J gave up 3 bases, with 12 bases separating them. The germline CDR1 and CDR2 sequences are SGDLS and YYNGEE. CDR3 coding DNA: TGTGCCAGCAGCGGGACAGTTTTGGACTATGGCTACACCTTC. This codes for CASSGTVLDYGYTF. Full variable domain (outside the CDR3, taken from reference TRBV9 and TRBJ1-2): DSGVTQTPKHLITATGQRVTLRCSPRSGDLSVYWYQQSLDQGLQFLIQYYNGEERAKGNILERFSAQQFPDLHSELNLSSLELGDSALYFCASSGTVLDYGYTFGSGTRLTVV.

This chain links TRBV7-3 with TRBJ2-2; TRBD2 agrees at 14 bases. The germline V gene has CDR1 SGHTA and CDR2 FQGTGA. V was pared by 4 bases and J by 0 bases, with 10 bases of the junction left unmatched. CDR3 length: 20 residues. CDR3 loop: CASSSDGGLAGGPNTGELFF. In DNA form, the CDR3 reads TGTGCCAGCAGCTCAGACGGTGGACTAGCGGGGGGACCGAACACCGGGGAGCTGTTTTTT.

The chain uses TRBV7-3 and TRBJ2-7; 7 positions agree with TRBD2. V lost 5 bases and J lost 6; bases outside the gene matches: 7. This CDR3 has 13 amino acids. Germline V gene lookup returns CDR1 SGHTA and CDR2 FQGTGA. CDR3 coding DNA: TGTGCCAGCAGCCCGCCGGGAGGCATCGAGCAGTACTTC. Its protein is CASSPPGGIEQYF.

The chain links TRBV20-1 to TRBJ2-1, with 14 bases matching TRBD2. Per the germline V gene, CDR1 is DFQATT and CDR2 is SNEGSKA (reference sequence). Unmatched junction bases numbered 5, after V lost 3 bases and J lost 7 bases. The CDR3 contains 15 residues. CDR3 sequence: CSASKGTSGGNEQFF. The CDR3 DNA reads as TGCAGTGCTAGTAAAGGGACTAGCGGGGGAAATGAGCAGTTCTTC.

CDR3 region: CAGDRRNTEAFF. The CDR3 nucleotides are TGTGCCGGAGACAGGAGGAACACTGAAGCTTTCTTT. This sequence joins TRBV2 and TRBJ1-1, with a possible D match to TRBD1 (6 bases). V was cut by 11 bases and J by 1 base, with 11 bases left in between. In germline, CDR1 is SNHLY, CDR2 FYNNEI. The CDR3 is 12 amino acids. Variable domain in full (rest from reference TRBV2 and TRBJ1-1): EPEVTQTPSHQVTQMGQEVILRCVPISNHLYFYWYRQILGQKVEFLVSFYNNEISEKSEIFDDQFSVERPDGSNFTLKIRSTKLEDSAMYFCAGDRRNTEAFFGQGTRLTVV.

This clone was detected many times. The V gene is TRBV9, the J gene TRBJ2-6; 11 positions match TRBD2. The CDR3 extends over 19 amino acids. Germline-derived CDR1 and CDR2 are SGDLS and YYNGEE. Germline trimming cut 0 bases from V and 3 bases from J; bases unmatched to any gene: 8. The CDR3 protein is CASSVDKTSGGSGANVLTF. In DNA, the CDR3 is TGTGCCAGCAGCGTAGATAAAACTAGCGGGGGAAGTGGGGCCAACGTCCTGACTTTC.

The V call is TRBV9, the J call TRBJ2-7; 7 bases are a match to TRBD1. V trimming: 4 bases; J trimming: 4 bases; junction bases outside the gene matches: 5. CDR1 and CDR2 (germline): SGDLS, YYNGEE. The CDR3 contains 13 residues. The CDR3 region is CASSPTTGYEQYF. DNA for the CDR3: TGTGCCAGCAGCCCAACGACAGGGTACGAGCAGTACTTC.

The CDR3 spells CASSEDLAGGGYGYTF. The CDR3 DNA is TGTGCCAGCAGTGAAGATCTTGCAGGGGGCGGCTATGGCTACACCTTC. The chain joins TRBV2 to TRBJ1-2; 8 bases map to TRBD1. The germline CDR1 and CDR2 sequences are SNHLY and FYNNEI. Unmatched junction bases numbered 8, after V lost 1 base and J lost 4 bases. This CDR3 contains 16 residues.

This clone was counted between two and nine times. This chain links TRBV5-1 with TRBJ1-2; 10 bases map to TRBD1. V trimming: 6 bases; J trimming: 1 base; junction bases outside the gene matches: 9. CDR3 size: 16 residues. Germline loops: CDR1 SGHRS, CDR2 YFSETQ. The CDR3 bases are TGCGCCAGCACCCAAGGCGGGACAGGGGTTAACTATGGCTACACCTTC. It is translated as CASTQGGTGVNYGYTF.

The CDR3 DNA follows: TGTGCCAGCTCACCAGCGAGGACAGGCCTCTCTGGAAACACCATATATTTT. Translated, it gives CASSPARTGLSGNTIYF. The V and J genes are TRBV18 and TRBJ1-3, with TRBD1 identical over 7 bases. Germline V gene sequence: CDR1 KGHSH, CDR2 LQKENI. V lost 2 bases and J lost 0; bases outside the gene matches: 7. This CDR3 spans 17 amino acids.

The CDR3 DNA sequence: TGTGCCAGCTCACCAACCAGGGCGGATACGCAGTATTTT. Amino acids: CASSPTRADTQYF. This chain joins TRBV18 and TRBJ2-3; D is perhaps TRBD1 (5 bases). V lost 2 bases and J 6 bases, leaving 9 bases between the germline ends. The CDR3 covers 13 residues. The V gene's germline CDR1 is KGHSH and CDR2 LQKENI.

The chain links TRBV9 to TRBJ1-1, with D uncertain. V lost 0 bases and J 4 bases, leaving 10 bases between the germline ends. Germline CDR1 SGDLS, CDR2 YYNGEE. This CDR3 comprises 14 residues. The CDR3 DNA sequence: TGTGCCAGCAGCGTAGATCGCGGCCCCACTGAAGCTTTCTTT. Amino acids: CASSVDRGPTEAFF.

The rearrangement uses TRBV7-2 and TRBJ1-4, with 8 nucleotides matching TRBD1. V was clipped by 1 base and J by 4 bases; unmatched bases: 8. The germline gives CDR1 SGHTA, CDR2 FQGNSA. The CDR3 contains 17 residues. The CDR3 nucleotides read TGTGCCAGCAGCTTAGAGGCAGGGGGCCGGTATAATGAAAAACTGTTTTTT. This encodes CASSLEAGGRYNEKLFF. The complete variable domain, with remaining parts taken from reference TRBV7-2 and TRBJ1-4, reads GAGVSQSPSNKVTEKGKDVELRCDPISGHTALYWYRQSLGQGLEFLIYFQGNSAPDKSGLPSDRFSAERTGGSVSTLTIQRTQQEDSAVYLCASSLEAGGRYNEKLFFGSGTQLSVL.

The chain employs TRBV15 and TRBJ1-1; the D is unclear. Trimming took off 11 bases at V and 0 bases at J, with 13 bases between the two ends. The CDR3 length is 13 residues. CDR1 and CDR2 from the germline V gene are LNHNV and YYDKDF (reference sequence). CDR3 in DNA: TGTGCCGTAAGAGCAAGTGTGAACACTGAAGCTTTCTTT. Translating it yields CAVRASVNTEAFF.

The rearrangement links TRBV13 to TRBJ1-2; TRBD1 matches 8 bases. The junction had 10 bases not matched to a gene; V was cut back by 2 bases and J by 5 bases. Germline CDR1 and CDR2: PRHDT and FYEKMQ (reference sequence). The CDR3 loop spans 16 amino acids. The CDR3 nucleotides read TGTGCCAGCAGCTTAACAGGGGGTACAACAAGGTATGGCTACACCTTC. Its translation: CASSLTGGTTRYGYTF.

V usage is TRBV6-2 or TRBV6-3 and J usage is TRBJ1-4; weak D call: TRBD1 (5 bases). The V end lost 0 bases, the J end lost 4 bases, and 9 bases lay between the germline ends. Germline loops: CDR1 MNHEY, CDR2 SVGEGT. CDR3 length equals 15 residues. DNA for the CDR3: TGTGCCAGCAGTTACTCGAACAGGCTTAATGAAAAACTGTTTTTT. It encodes CASSYSNRLNEKLFF.